The text below deals with one T cell receptor beta chain. As handled by the study authors: Amplifying reference gene primers gave estimates of nucleated cell counts. Sequenced by immunoSEQ multiplex PCR; TCRdb stores in-frame clones only, minus some. D and trimming were read from the DNA, whereas the V and J calls and clone size are those reported in that table. The top ten clones hold 0.75% to 1% of a sample with fewer than 350,000 clones, over 75% of them seen once. This record belongs to a study of blood T cell repertoires in COVID-19. V was clipped by 5 bases and J by 0 bases; unmatched bases: 15. From germline, CDR1 is MNHEY and CDR2 SMNVEV (reference sequence). The CDR3 consists of 19 residues.

The source is a woman aged 30 to 39 who had recovered from COVID-19. The sample was PBMCs or T cells enriched from blood (not recorded which). The chain employs TRBV27 and TRBJ1-5, with 8 bases matching TRBD1. DNA for the CDR3: TGTGCCAGCAGTACAAGGACAGGGATCTTCGGTTATAGCAATCAGCCCCAGCATTTT. It translates to CASSTRTGIFGYSNQPQHF.